Reported below is one T cell receptor (beta chain). The antigen this receptor binds is unknown. No base-level quality is on record; no much larger clone is a single base apart. V lost 5 bases and J lost 4 bases; the stretch between them is 11 bases long. The CDR3 covers 13 residues, taking in both the cysteine and the phenylalanine. Only CDR3 DNA is held: 39 bases, read in frame from base 1. Via the germline V gene (reference sequence), CDR1 is MNHEY and CDR2 SMNVEV. At one collaborating source in Seattle, patients were enrolled during active infection and were followed longitudinally through the course of disease. Each collaborating institution followed its own protocols to collect whole blood in K2EDTA tubes. For TCRbeta analysis, collaborators shipped samples in one of three forms: frozen whole blood, isolated PBMCs, or DNA extracted from either of those sample types. The source of the sample is a study of blood T cell repertoires in COVID-19 (dated by TCRdb to 2018 to 2020). Regarding the study in general: Collaborator samples came from the United States, Italy and Spain and covered acute and convalescent phases of COVID-19. A freely available public database, intended as a resource for researchers studying the immune response to SARS-CoV-2, is where the repertoires were released. Where HLA class I and class II types were available, the types were taken from metadata supplied by the sample provider, not from assay-based typing. Subjects who had been exposed to COVID-19, were actively infected with it, or had recovered from it provided the deeply sampled blood TCRbeta repertoires that made up the dataset. The sample metadata nearly always contained a de-identified subject ID, COVID-19 status, age in years and sex. The samples were drawn from two sources: the first 160 participants of the ongoing ImmuneRACE study, and some 1,300 subjects contributed by 6 global collaborators. The prospective study material was composed of cDNA or gDNA derived from T cells, B-cell-depleted T cells, or PBMCs. Paper-wide results and their limitations: The amount of clinical and demographic metadata varied by source and participant and was provided uncurated.

TCRbeta CDR3 regions were amplified from genomic DNA using the immunoSEQ Assay, a bias-controlled multiplex PCR. On the authors' methods: The number of nucleated cells in each sample was estimated by amplification of reference gene primers within the assay. To quantify the absolute abundance of each unique TCRbeta CDR3 rearrangement, sequence reads were collapsed and filtered. For each sample, productive Simpson clonality was calculated by taking the square root of Simpson's diversity index across productive rearrangements. In its TCRdb copy, this immuneACCESS table keeps in-frame sequences only and misses some clones. Where compared with another copy, unresolved V genes explain less than half of these, and the others have no known cause. That table is the source of V, J and clone size, and D and trimming were worked out from the DNA. The sample records 300,000 to 400,000 clones, about 87% of which are singletons. Of the sample, about 6% falls within the top ten clones.

Sequenced: peripheral blood. The receptor's source is a woman aged 50 to 60 with COVID-19, enrolled during active disease. The chain is made from TRBV27 and TRBJ1-1; no D gene call is confident. The nucleotide sequence is TGTGCCAGCAGTCCAGGTCAGATCACTGAAGCTTTCTTT. This sequence encodes CASSPGQITEAFF.